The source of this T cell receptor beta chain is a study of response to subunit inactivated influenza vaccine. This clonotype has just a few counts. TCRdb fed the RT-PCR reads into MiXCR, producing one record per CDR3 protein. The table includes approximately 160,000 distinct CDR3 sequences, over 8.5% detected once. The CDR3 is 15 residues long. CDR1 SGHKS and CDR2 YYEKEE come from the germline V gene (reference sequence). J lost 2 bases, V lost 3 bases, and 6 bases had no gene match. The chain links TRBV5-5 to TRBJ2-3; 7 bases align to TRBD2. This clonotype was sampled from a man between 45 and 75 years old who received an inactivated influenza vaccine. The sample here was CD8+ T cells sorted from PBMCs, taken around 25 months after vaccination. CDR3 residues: CASSWGTTFTDTQYF. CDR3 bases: TGTGCCAGCAGCTGGGGGACTACCTTCACAGATACGCAGTATTTT.